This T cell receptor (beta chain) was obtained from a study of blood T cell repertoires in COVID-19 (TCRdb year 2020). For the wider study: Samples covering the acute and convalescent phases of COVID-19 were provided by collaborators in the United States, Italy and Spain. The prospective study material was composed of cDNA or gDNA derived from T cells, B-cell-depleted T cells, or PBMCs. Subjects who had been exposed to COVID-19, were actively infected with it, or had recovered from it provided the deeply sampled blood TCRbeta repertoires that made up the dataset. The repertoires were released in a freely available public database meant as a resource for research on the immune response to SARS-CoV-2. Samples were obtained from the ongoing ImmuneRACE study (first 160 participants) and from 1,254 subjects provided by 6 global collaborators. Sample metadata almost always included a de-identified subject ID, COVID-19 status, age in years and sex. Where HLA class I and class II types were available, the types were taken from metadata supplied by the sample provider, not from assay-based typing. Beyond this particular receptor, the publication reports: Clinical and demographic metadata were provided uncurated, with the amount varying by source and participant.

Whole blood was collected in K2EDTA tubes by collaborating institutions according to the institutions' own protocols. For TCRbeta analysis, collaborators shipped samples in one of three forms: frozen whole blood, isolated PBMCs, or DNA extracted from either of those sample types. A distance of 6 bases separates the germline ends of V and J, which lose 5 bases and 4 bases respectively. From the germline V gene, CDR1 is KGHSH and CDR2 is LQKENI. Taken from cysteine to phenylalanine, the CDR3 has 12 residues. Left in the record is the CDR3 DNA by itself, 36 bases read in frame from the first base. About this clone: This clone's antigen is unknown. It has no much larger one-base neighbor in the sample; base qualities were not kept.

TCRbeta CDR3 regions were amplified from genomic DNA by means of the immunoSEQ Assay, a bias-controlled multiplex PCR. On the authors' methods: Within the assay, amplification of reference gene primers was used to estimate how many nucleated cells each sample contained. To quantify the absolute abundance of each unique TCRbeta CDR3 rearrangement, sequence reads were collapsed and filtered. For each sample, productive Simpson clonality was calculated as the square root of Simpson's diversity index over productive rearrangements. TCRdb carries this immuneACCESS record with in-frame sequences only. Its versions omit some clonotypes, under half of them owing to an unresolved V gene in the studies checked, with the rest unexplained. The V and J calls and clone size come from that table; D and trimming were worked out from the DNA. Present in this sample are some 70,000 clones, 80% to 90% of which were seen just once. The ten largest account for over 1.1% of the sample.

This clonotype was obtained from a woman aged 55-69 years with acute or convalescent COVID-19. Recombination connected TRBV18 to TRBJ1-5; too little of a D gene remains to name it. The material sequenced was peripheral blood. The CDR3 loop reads CASSDGNQPQHF. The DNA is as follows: TGTGCCAGCTCAGACGGGAATCAGCCCCAGCATTTT.